This record covers a single T cell receptor beta chain. Its cognate antigen is unknown. This entry belongs to a study of shared clonotypes between healthy human individuals. About the study: Three plates were used per donor for CD4 naive, three for CD4 memory, two for CD8 naive and one for CD8 memory.

Study findings and constraints: A generally larger estimated richness was seen in naive subsets than in memory subsets. The represented genetic and exposure-history diversity was limited by the small number of donors. Approximately 5% was the fraction of naive CD4 clonotypes found shared across a few donors.

Repertoires were generated with immunoSEQ multiplex PCR, while TCRdb's copy carries only in-frame clones and drops some. The sample has about 710,000 clones, around 77% seen once. Sequenced sample: memory CD4+ T cells sorted from blood. This sample's subset: CD45RA-negative fraction. This TCR came from a woman aged 25 to 45 in good health.

The DNA for the CDR3 is TGCGCCAGCAGTGAGTTTGCTAGCGGCACCTACGAGCAGTACTTC. The encoded protein is CASSEFASGTYEQYF. This rearrangement joins TRBV10-2 to TRBJ2-7; 7 nucleotides line up with TRBD2. This CDR3 is 15 amino acids long. The trim removed 1 base at V and 2 bases at J, leaving 5 bases unmatched. Germline V gene data show CDR1 as WSHSY and CDR2 as SAAADI.